Each of the 8 T cell receptor beta chains below was sequenced from the same sample in a study of response to subunit inactivated influenza vaccine. TCRdb reprocessed the RT-PCR reads via MiXCR and lists one record per CDR3 protein. Of roughly 630,000 distinct CDR3 sequences detected, 14% appear once; the ten largest clones hold 7.5% to 8%. Sequencing used PBMCs from blood, obtained 14 days before vaccination. These receptors all stem from a man aged 50-59 years who received an inactivated influenza vaccine.

This clonotype turned up a few times. This rearrangement joins TRBV5-1 to TRBJ1-2; D is unresolved. Trimming cost V 1 base and J 6 bases, with 13 bases left between them. The germline gives CDR1 SGHRS, CDR2 YFSETQ. This CDR3 spans 14 amino acids. Written as DNA, the CDR3 is TGCGCCAGCAGCTTGCAGGACGGGAGTCATGGCTACACCTTC. Its translation is CASSLQDGSHGYTF.

This chain connects TRBV12-3 or TRBV12-4 to TRBJ2-1, with D possibly being TRBD1 (6 bases). V lost 6 bases to trimming and J lost 0 bases, with 12 bases between them. CDR3 length equals 15 residues. CDR3: CASRPTGSSYNEQFF. In DNA form, the CDR3 reads TGTGCCAGCAGACCGACAGGTAGCTCCTACAATGAGCAGTTCTTC.

V usage is TRBV20-1 and J usage is TRBJ2-1, with 7 bases fitting TRBD2. Germline V lookup: CDR1 DFQATT, CDR2 SNEGSKA (reference sequence). The junction had 7 bases not matched to a gene; V was cut back by 2 bases and J by 6 bases. This CDR3 contains 14 residues. As DNA, the CDR3 is TGCAGTGCTAGATTGGGGGGGTGGACCAATGAGCAGTTCTTC. Residues: CSARLGGWTNEQFF.

The chain joins TRBV20-1 to TRBJ2-7; 13 positions match TRBD2. CDR1 and CDR2 (germline): DFQATT, SNEGSKA (reference sequence). The CDR3 is 15 amino acids. V was clipped by 2 bases and J by 7 bases; unmatched bases: 8. DNA for the CDR3: TGCAGTGCTAGATCCTTACTAGCGGGAGGGGGGGAGCAGTACTTC. Translation: CSARSLLAGGGEQYF.

The genes are TRBV28 and TRBJ2-3, with 7 bases identical to TRBD1. The J segment lost 1 base and the V segment lost 2 bases, leaving 6 bases of the junction unmatched. Germline loops: CDR1 MDHEN, CDR2 SYDVKM. The CDR3 runs to 16 residues. CDR3 coding DNA: TGTGCCAGCAGTTTAATTTCGCAGGGGGGCACAGATACGCAGTATTTT. Protein: CASSLISQGGTDTQYF.

This clonotype was observed a handful of times. The V gene is TRBV5-1, the J gene TRBJ2-7, with 9 positions matching TRBD1. The CDR3 is made up of 18 amino acids. Looked up from germline, CDR1 is SGHRS and CDR2 is YFSETQ. The J segment lost 4 bases and the V segment lost 3 bases, leaving 17 bases of the junction unmatched. CDR3 sequence (DNA): TGCGCCAGCAGCTCGGACAAAGTACACGGGACAGGGCAGTACGAGCAGTACTTC. Residues: CASSSDKVHGTGQYEQYF.

This clonotype was seen a handful of times. A junction end diverges from the germline sequence, so it may reflect a read error. The genes are TRBV28 and TRBJ2-2, with D possibly being TRBD1 (5 bases). The CDR3 covers 14 residues. The V gene's germline CDR1 is MDHEN and CDR2 SYDVKM. This CDR3 reads CASSFWTPTRELFF. The CDR3 DNA reads as TGTGCCAGCAGTTTCTGGACACCCACCCGGGAGCTGTTTTTT. The variable domain in full, with the rest retrieved from reference TRBV28 and TRBJ2-2, is DVKVTQSSRYLVKRTGEKVFLECVQDMDHENMFWYRQDPGLGLRLIYFSYDVKMKEKGDIPEGYSVSREKKERFSLILESASTNQTSMYLCASSFWTPTRELFFGEGSRLTVL.

V and J are TRBV5-1 and TRBJ1-4, with D tentatively TRBD1 (6 bases). The CDR3 covers 14 residues. The V gene's germline CDR1 is SGHRS and CDR2 YFSETQ. V was pared by 4 bases and J by 5 bases, with 12 bases between. The CDR3 loop reads CASSTQGKNEKLFF. The CDR3 DNA reads TGCGCCAGCAGCACCCAGGGGAAGAATGAAAAACTGTTTTTT.